A single T cell receptor (beta chain) is shown here with its context. In its sample, this clone was seen many times. Its antigen is currently not known. No clone much larger than this one lies a single base away; base qualities are absent. From the cysteine up to the phenylalanine, the CDR3 has a length of 10 residues. The sequence is cut down to CDR3 DNA, 30 bases in frame from base 1. V loses 8 bases of germline sequence and J loses 5 bases, and the interval between the two ends is 7 bases. CDR1 and CDR2 (GTSNPN, SVGIG) derive from the germline V gene (reference sequence). Enrollment in ICON was initiated in the first half of 2016, and the last patient was enrolled in 2018. From a subcohort of some 76 patients, fresh tumor and matched uninvolved tissue were collected for in-depth immune analyses, including TCR sequencing. No cell sorting was done, and TCR sequencing was instead run on DNA isolated from bulk tissue.

These data come from a study of tumor-infiltrating lymphocytes in localized non-small cell lung cancer (dated by TCRdb to about 2021). About the study as a whole: The cohort covered several histologies, both smokers and never-smokers, and patients whose samples were collected after neoadjuvant chemotherapy. The overall ICON cohort was composed of some 160 surgical patients with localized non-small cell lung cancer whose tumors were resected. The paired tumor versus uninvolved lung comparison of immunoSEQ T-cell fraction included some 50 patients. Alongside flow cytometry, multiplex immunofluorescence, RNA-seq, exome sequencing and proteomics, TCR sequencing was applied to the same patients as one of several integrated assays. From each patient came resected tumor tissue plus uninvolved lung tissue from that same patient, and the uninvolved lung tissue was described as non-adjacent to the tumor.

What the authors observed across the whole study: No association of tumor T-cell fraction from TCR sequencing with recurrence-free survival was found (p = 0.61). Assay coverage varied across patients depending on available tissue quantity, so only a subset of the cohort had TCR sequencing. TCR-derived T-cell fraction did not differ between the flow cytometry-defined immunotypes IM1 (good prognosis) and IM2 (poor prognosis). In line with immunofluorescence CD3 counts, TCRbeta sequencing supported higher T cell infiltration in tumors compared with uninvolved lung tissue. Because different assays used different pieces of the same tissue, intratumor heterogeneity could not be separated from technical variation.

TCR sequencing with the immunoSEQ assay provided the T-cell fraction in tumor and uninvolved lung tissue. The authors processed their data as follows. In the survival analysis, patients were divided into a high T-cell fraction group (upper tertile) and a low T-cell fraction group (lower two tertiles), and the two groups were compared using a log-rank test. A signed-rank test was used to test paired tumor versus uninvolved lung differences in T-cell fraction. Drawn from immuneACCESS, this table holds only the in-frame rearrangements with V and J called that TCRdb kept. Clones are partly lost; checked studies trace under half to an unresolved V gene and leave the rest unexplained. The D gene and trimming were derived from the DNA, and the V and J assignments and clone size from that table. The sample table contains around 16,000 clones; only one count was recorded for more than 40% of them. About 17% of the sample is taken by the ten largest.

This sequence was found in a human donor with non-small cell lung cancer. This chain joins TRBV30 to TRBJ2-1; perhaps TRBD1 is the D gene, with 5 bases matching. Sequencing was done on a sample of lung tumor tissue. The DNA sequence is given as TGTGCCACAGGAGACAATGAGCAGTTCTTC. The resulting protein is CATGDNEQFF.